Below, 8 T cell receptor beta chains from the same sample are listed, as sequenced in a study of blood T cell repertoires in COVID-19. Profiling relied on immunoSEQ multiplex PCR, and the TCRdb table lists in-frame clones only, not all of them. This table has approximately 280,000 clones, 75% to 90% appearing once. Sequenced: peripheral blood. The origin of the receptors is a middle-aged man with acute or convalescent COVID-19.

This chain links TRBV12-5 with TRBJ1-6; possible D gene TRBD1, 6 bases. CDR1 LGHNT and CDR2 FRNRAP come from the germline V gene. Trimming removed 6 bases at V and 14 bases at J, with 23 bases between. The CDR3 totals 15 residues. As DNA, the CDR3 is TGTGCTAGTGGCTTCACTACAGGGCCACCTCTGACCCTCCACTTT. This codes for CASGFTTGPPLTLHF.

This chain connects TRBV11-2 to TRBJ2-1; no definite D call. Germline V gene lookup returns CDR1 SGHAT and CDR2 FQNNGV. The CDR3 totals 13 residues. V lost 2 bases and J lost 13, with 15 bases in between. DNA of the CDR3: TGTGCCAGCAGCTTAACCCGACGAGGCACACAGTTCTTC. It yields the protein CASSLTRRGTQFF.

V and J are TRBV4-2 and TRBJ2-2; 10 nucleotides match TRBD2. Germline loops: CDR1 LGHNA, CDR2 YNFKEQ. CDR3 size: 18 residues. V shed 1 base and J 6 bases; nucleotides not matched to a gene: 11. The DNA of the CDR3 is TGTGCCAGCAGCCAAGGCTCTTCTAGCGGGGGATTAGCCGGGGAGCTGTTTTTT. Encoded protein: CASSQGSSSGGLAGELFF.

CDR3 nucleotides: TGTGCCAGCTCTCTGACAGGGGACGAGCAGTTCTTC. Its protein is CASSLTGDEQFF. The chain has TRBV3-1 (or the pseudogene TRBV3-2) and TRBJ2-1, with 8 bases aligning to TRBD1. Germline values: CDR1 LGHDT, CDR2 YNNKEL (reference sequence). Trimming took 8 bases from V and 10 from J; bases not matched to a gene: 7. This CDR3 spans 12 amino acids.

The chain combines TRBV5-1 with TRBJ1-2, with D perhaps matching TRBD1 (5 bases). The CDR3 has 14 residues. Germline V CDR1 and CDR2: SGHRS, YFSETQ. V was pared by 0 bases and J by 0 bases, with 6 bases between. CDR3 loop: CASSLETANYGYTF. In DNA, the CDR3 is TGCGCCAGCAGCTTGGAGACAGCTAACTATGGCTACACCTTC. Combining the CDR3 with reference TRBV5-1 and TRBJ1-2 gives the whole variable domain KAGVTQTPRYLIKTRGQQVTLSCSPISGHRSVSWYQQTPGQGLQFLFEYFSETQRNKGNFPGRFSGRQFSNSRSEMNVSTLELGDSALYLCASSLETANYGYTFGSGTRLTVV.

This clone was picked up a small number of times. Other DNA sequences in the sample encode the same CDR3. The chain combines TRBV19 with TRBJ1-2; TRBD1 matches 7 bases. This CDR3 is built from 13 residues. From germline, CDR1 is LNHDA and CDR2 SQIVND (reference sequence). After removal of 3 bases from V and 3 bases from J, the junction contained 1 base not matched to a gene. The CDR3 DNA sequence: TGTGCCAGTAGTATTCAGGGGGACTATGGCTACACCTTC. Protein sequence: CASSIQGDYGYTF. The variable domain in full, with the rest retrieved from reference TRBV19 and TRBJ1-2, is DGGITQSPKYLFRKEGQNVTLSCEQNLNHDAMYWYRQDPGQGLRLIYYSQIVNDFQKGDIAEGYSVSREKKESFPLTVTSAQKNPTAFYLCASSIQGDYGYTFGSGTRLTVV.

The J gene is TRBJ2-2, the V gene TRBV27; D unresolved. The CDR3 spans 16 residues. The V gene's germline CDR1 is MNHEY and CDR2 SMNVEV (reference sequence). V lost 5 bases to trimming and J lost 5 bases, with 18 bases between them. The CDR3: CASSSTDYLSTGELFF. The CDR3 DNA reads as TGTGCCAGCAGTAGCACAGATTACTTGTCGACCGGGGAGCTGTTTTTT.

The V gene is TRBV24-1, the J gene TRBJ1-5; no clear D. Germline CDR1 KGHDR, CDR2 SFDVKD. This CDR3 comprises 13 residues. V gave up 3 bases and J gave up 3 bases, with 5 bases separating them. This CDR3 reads CATSDLNNQPQHF. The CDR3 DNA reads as TGTGCCACCAGTGATCTTAACAATCAGCCCCAGCATTTT.